What follows are 28 T cell receptor beta chains derived from one specimen sequenced in a study of cytomegalovirus exposure and HLA in healthy donors. Amplification used 60 Vbeta primers and 13 Jbeta primers. Sequencing used immunoSEQ multiplex PCR; TCRdb keeps in-frame clones, though not all of them. The sample includes around 140,000 clones, 78% of them seen just once. The sequencing sample was made of PBMCs. The receptors were sampled from a female donor in good health and CMV-seronegative.

The chain carries TRBV11-2 and TRBJ2-6, with 7 bases aligning to TRBD1. There are 17 residues in the CDR3. Losses at the gene ends were 10 bases for V and 0 bases for J; bases not matched to a gene: 12. The germline V gene has CDR1 SGHAT and CDR2 FQNNGV. As DNA, the CDR3 is TGTGCCATCCCAGGGGGTTCGGAACGCTCTGGGGCCAACGTCCTGACTTTC. Protein product: CAIPGGSERSGANVLTF.

The chain has TRBV28 and TRBJ1-1; D call uncertain. V was shortened by 5 bases and J by 4 bases, with 14 bases between the two germline ends. Germline V CDR1 and CDR2: MDHEN, SYDVKM. This CDR3 has 14 amino acids. For the CDR3, the DNA is TGTGCCAGCAGTCCTGACCTAGGGAGCACTGAAGCTTTCTTT. Amino acid sequence: CASSPDLGSTEAFF.

The chain carries TRBV5-8 and TRBJ2-1, with 7 bases fitting TRBD2. The germline V gene encodes CDR1 SGHTS and CDR2 YDEGEE. V was pared by 1 base and J by 16 bases, with 17 bases of the junction left unmatched. This CDR3 is built from 15 residues. The CDR3 loop is CASSLRASGTFPRFF. The DNA for the CDR3 is TGTGCCAGCAGCTTGAGGGCTAGCGGCACATTTCCCAGATTCTTC.

The chain employs TRBV28 and TRBJ1-5; D ambiguous. V dropped 1 base and J dropped 0 bases, with 4 bases sitting between them. Germline V gives CDR1 MDHEN, CDR2 SYDVKM. The CDR3 loop spans 14 amino acids. The CDR3 protein is CASSLLHSNQPQHF. The CDR3 nucleotides read TGTGCCAGCAGTTTATTACATAGCAATCAGCCCCAGCATTTT.

This rearrangement joins TRBV27 to TRBJ1-2; 9 nucleotides align to TRBD1. This CDR3 contains 14 residues. V trimming: 6 bases; J trimming: 7 bases; junction bases outside the gene matches: 9. CDR1 is MNHEY and CDR2 is SMNVEV in the germline V gene (reference sequence). The CDR3 loop is CASRLQGASGGYTF. The CDR3 DNA follows: TGTGCCAGCAGGCTACAGGGGGCTTCGGGTGGCTACACCTTC.

The chain combines TRBV7-2 with TRBJ2-1; D perhaps matches TRBD2 (6 bases). Between the trimmed V and J ends, which lost 5 bases and 0 bases, there was a span of 11 bases. Germline assignment: CDR1 SGHTA and CDR2 FQGNSA. The CDR3 spans 15 residues. The DNA of the CDR3 is TGTGCCAGCAGCCGGGACTTTAGCTCCTACAATGAGCAGTTCTTC. This codes for CASSRDFSSYNEQFF.

This chain joins TRBV19 and TRBJ2-1; D call uncertain. Trimming removed 2 bases at V and 0 bases at J, with 8 bases between. CDR1 is LNHDA, CDR2 SQIVND, per germline (reference sequence). This CDR3 contains 15 residues. This CDR3 reads CASSITPSSYNEQFF. CDR3 in DNA: TGTGCCAGTAGTATAACTCCAAGCTCCTACAATGAGCAGTTCTTC.

A word on this clone: Other DNA sequences in the same sample also yield this CDR3. This chain uses TRBV9 with TRBJ2-7; D might be TRBD2 (6 bases). The CDR3 has 14 amino acids. V shed 0 bases and J shed 2 bases, with 9 bases lying between them. CDR1 is SGDLS and CDR2 is YYNGEE in the germline V gene. The CDR3 here is CASSVDGSAYEQYF. DNA of the CDR3: TGTGCCAGCAGCGTAGACGGGAGTGCCTACGAGCAGTACTTC.

This clone was counted a few times. V usage is TRBV4-2 and J usage is TRBJ1-1; 7 positions match TRBD1. The V gene end was trimmed by 2 bases and the J gene end by 4 bases; junction bases not matched to a gene: 7. This CDR3 comprises 15 residues. In germline, CDR1 is LGHNA, CDR2 YNFKEQ. The CDR3 here is CASSQSTGYGTEAFF. CDR3 bases: TGTGCCAGCAGCCAATCGACAGGGTACGGCACTGAAGCTTTCTTT.

This clone has more than one count but fewer than ten. J is TRBJ2-3 and V is TRBV19; the match to TRBD2 covers 11 bases. The germline gives CDR1 LNHDA, CDR2 SQIVND (reference sequence). This CDR3 has 15 amino acids. The V and J ends lost 6 bases and 0 bases, in that order; junction bases with no gene match: 2. The CDR3 bases are TGTGCCAGTAGCCGACTAGCGGGGAGCACAGATACGCAGTATTTT. Amino acid sequence: CASSRLAGSTDTQYF.

This rearrangement joins TRBV2 to TRBJ2-3; 9 nucleotides align to TRBD2. The CDR3 loop spans 14 amino acids. V lost 1 base to trimming and J lost 9 bases; unmatched junction nucleotides: 5. Germline loops: CDR1 SNHLY, CDR2 FYNNEI. The CDR3 nucleotides are TGTGCCAGCAGTGAAGGGCGGGGGGGCCACACGCAGTATTTT. It yields the protein CASSEGRGGHTQYF.

V and J are TRBV6-6 and TRBJ1-1, with D possibly matching TRBD1 (5 bases). The germline gives CDR1 MNHNY, CDR2 SVGAGI (reference sequence). The V end was cut by 10 bases, the J end by 0 bases, with 18 bases between. CDR3 size: 15 residues. CDR3 region: CATCDGARMNTEAFF. CDR3 DNA: TGTGCCACCTGCGATGGGGCTCGCATGAACACTGAAGCTTTCTTT.

On this clone itself: At one boundary the junction diverges from the germline segment, which might be a read error. J is TRBJ2-3 and V is TRBV18, with 8 bases aligning to TRBD1. This CDR3 comprises 12 residues. Germline V gives CDR1 KGHSH, CDR2 LQKENI. CDR3 bases: TGTGCCAGCTCACTGGACAGGGTGATTTTTCTTTTT. Translation gives CASSLDRVIFLF.

The V gene is TRBV2, the J gene TRBJ1-5, with D possibly TRBD1 on 5 matching bases. The CDR3 extends over 14 amino acids. V was trimmed by 3 bases and J by 5 bases, leaving 11 bases between them. Germline values: CDR1 SNHLY, CDR2 FYNNEI. CDR3 loop: CASSDAGKDQPQHF. Written as DNA, the CDR3 is TGTGCCAGCAGTGACGCAGGGAAGGATCAGCCCCAGCATTTT.

The chain combines TRBV27 with TRBJ1-1; 10 bases map to TRBD1. This CDR3 is 14 amino acids long. CDR1 and CDR2 (germline): MNHEY, SMNVEV (reference sequence). V shed 5 bases, J shed 6 bases, and the junction held 6 bases outside the gene matches. CDR3: CASSPGTGDAEAFF. Here the CDR3 DNA reads TGTGCCAGCAGTCCCGGGACAGGGGACGCTGAAGCTTTCTTT.

The genes are TRBV28 and TRBJ2-3; D remains unclear. CDR3 length: 14 residues. CDR1 and CDR2 (germline): MDHEN, SYDVKM. V was shortened by 10 bases and J by 1 base, with 15 bases between the two germline ends. CDR3 DNA: TGTGCCATAATACCACCACTCGGCACAGATACGCAGTATTTT. Its protein is CAIIPPLGTDTQYF.

The CDR3 protein is CASSFRQEQYF. In DNA form, the CDR3 reads TGTGCCAGCAGTTTCCGACAGGAGCAGTACTTC. V is TRBV28 and J is TRBJ2-7; a weak D match, TRBD1 (5 bases). The CDR3 consists of 11 residues. The germline gives CDR1 MDHEN, CDR2 SYDVKM. Trimming took 3 bases from V and 7 from J, leaving 7 bases between them.

The J gene is TRBJ2-7, the V gene TRBV29-1; D is unclear. The V and J ends lost 5 bases and 0 bases respectively, with 8 bases between them. The CDR3 contains 12 residues. Germline CDR1 and CDR2: SQVTM and ANQGSEA. The CDR3 DNA reads TGCAGCGTTTGGGCGAGCTCCTACGAGCAGTACTTC. It codes for CSVWASSYEQYF.

CDR3 residues: CASSDIAGGTDTQYF. CDR3 bases: TGTGCCAGCAGTGATATAGCGGGGGGCACAGATACGCAGTATTTT. The V gene is TRBV6-1, the J gene TRBJ2-3; 9 positions agree with TRBD2. Losses at the gene ends were 3 bases for V and 1 base for J; bases not matched to a gene: 2. The CDR3 is made up of 15 amino acids. Germline loops: CDR1 MNHNS, CDR2 SASEGT.

This rearrangement joins TRBV7-8 to TRBJ2-7; the D gene is possibly TRBD1 (6 bases). This CDR3 contains 14 residues. The V end lost 4 bases, the J end lost 4 bases, and 14 bases lay between the germline ends. In germline, CDR1 is SGHVS, CDR2 FQNEAQ. As DNA, the CDR3 is TGTGCCAGCAGCTCCTCCGGGACAAAGTACGAGCAGTACTTC. This translates into CASSSSGTKYEQYF.

The V gene is TRBV19, the J gene TRBJ1-2, with 8 nucleotides matching TRBD1. Germline CDR1 and CDR2: LNHDA and SQIVND (reference sequence). The CDR3 is 15 residues long. Germline trimming cut 3 bases from V and 3 bases from J; bases unmatched to any gene: 6. CDR3 region: CASSIRPGGDYGYTF. CDR3 DNA: TGTGCCAGTAGTATCAGACCAGGGGGCGACTATGGCTACACCTTC.

This chain links TRBV7-6 with TRBJ2-7, with 12 bases that match TRBD2. The CDR3 length is 16 residues. Germline lookup yields CDR1 SGHVS and CDR2 FNYEAQ. With V trimmed by 5 bases and J by 4 bases, 9 bases remained unmatched. The CDR3 sequence is CASSPRTSGKGYEQYF. The CDR3 DNA reads as TGTGCCAGCAGCCCTCGGACTAGCGGGAAGGGGTACGAGCAGTACTTC.

This chain connects TRBV5-1 to TRBJ2-2; 9 positions match TRBD2. V lost 3 bases to trimming and J lost 0 bases; unmatched junction nucleotides: 6. Germline values: CDR1 SGHRS, CDR2 YFSETQ. This CDR3 is built from 17 residues. The CDR3 coding sequence is TGCGCCAGCAGCTGGGGCCCTAGCGGGGCGAACACCGGGGAGCTGTTTTTT. Its protein is CASSWGPSGANTGELFF.

In this sample, this clone turned up once. The chain combines TRBV19 with TRBJ2-3; 7 nucleotides match TRBD1. The V gene end was trimmed by 5 bases and the J gene end by 14 bases; junction bases not matched to a gene: 10. The germline V gene has CDR1 LNHDA and CDR2 SQIVND (reference sequence). The CDR3 has 12 residues. The CDR3 region has the DNA TGTGCCAGTAGTGAATCCAGGGGGTCGCCGTATTTT. Translating it yields CASSESRGSPYF. Full variable domain (missing parts from reference TRBV19 and TRBJ2-3): DGGITQSPKYLFRKEGQNVTLSCEQNLNHDAMYWYRQDPGQGLRLIYYSQIVNDFQKGDIAEGYSVSREKKESFPLTVTSAQKNPTAFYLCASSESRGSPYFGPGTRLTVL.

This clone was counted a few times. The V call is TRBV6-5, the J call TRBJ1-1; D is ambiguous. With 4 bases removed from V and 0 bases from J, the gap between germline ends came to 9 bases. The CDR3 is 14 residues long. CDR1 MNHEY and CDR2 SVGAGI come from the germline V gene. CDR3: CASSLREVNTEAFF. Written as DNA, the CDR3 is TGTGCCAGCAGTTTGCGGGAAGTGAACACTGAAGCTTTCTTT.

The chain is built from TRBV30 and TRBJ1-2; 9 positions agree with TRBD1. The junction had 16 bases not matched to a gene; V was cut back by 8 bases and J by 3 bases. This CDR3 spans 16 amino acids. In germline, CDR1 is GTSNPN, CDR2 SVGIG (reference sequence). The CDR3 region is CATGGPDRGWDYGYTF. The CDR3 DNA reads TGTGCCACAGGAGGACCGGACAGGGGTTGGGACTATGGCTACACCTTC. The whole variable domain, remainder taken from reference TRBV30 and TRBJ1-2, is SQTIHQWPATLVQPVGSPLSLECTVEGTSNPNLYWYRQAAGRGLQLLFYSVGIGQISSEVPQNLSASRPQDRQFILSSKKLLLSDSGFYLCATGGPDRGWDYGYTFGSGTRLTVV.

This clone was detected once. The chain uses TRBV7-2 and TRBJ1-2; D gene uncertain. With 3 bases removed from V and 0 bases from J, the gap between germline ends came to 8 bases. The CDR3 has 14 residues. Per germline, CDR1 SGHTA and CDR2 FQGNSA. The CDR3 DNA sequence: TGTGCCAGCAGCTTCGGGATTTCTAACTATGGCTACACCTTC. Amino acids: CASSFGISNYGYTF.

The chain carries TRBV5-6 and TRBJ1-2; no reliable D call. The V and J ends lost 9 bases and 2 bases respectively, with 20 bases between them. Germline assignment: CDR1 SGHDT and CDR2 YYEEEE. The CDR3 is 15 residues long. The CDR3 DNA is TGTGCCACCTCTCGCCGGGAGACCCGAAACTATGGCTACACCTTC. This encodes CATSRRETRNYGYTF.